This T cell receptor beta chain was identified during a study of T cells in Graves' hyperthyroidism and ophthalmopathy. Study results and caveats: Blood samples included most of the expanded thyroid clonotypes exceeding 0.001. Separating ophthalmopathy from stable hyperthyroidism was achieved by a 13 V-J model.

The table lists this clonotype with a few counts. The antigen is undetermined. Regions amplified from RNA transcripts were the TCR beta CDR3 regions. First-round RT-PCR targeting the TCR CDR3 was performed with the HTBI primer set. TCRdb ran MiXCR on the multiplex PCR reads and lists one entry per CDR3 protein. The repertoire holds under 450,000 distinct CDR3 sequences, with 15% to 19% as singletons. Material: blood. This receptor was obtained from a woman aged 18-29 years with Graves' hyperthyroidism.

DNA for the CDR3: TGTGCCAGTAGTATATCGCGGGGGGCACAAGAGACCCAGTACTTC. It specifies CASSISRGAQETQYF. V gene TRBV19 combines with J gene TRBJ2-5; 8 nucleotides line up with TRBD2. Per the germline V gene, CDR1 is LNHDA and CDR2 is SQIVND (reference sequence). This CDR3 is 15 amino acids long. J was trimmed by 2 bases and V by 2 bases; bases with no gene match: 4.